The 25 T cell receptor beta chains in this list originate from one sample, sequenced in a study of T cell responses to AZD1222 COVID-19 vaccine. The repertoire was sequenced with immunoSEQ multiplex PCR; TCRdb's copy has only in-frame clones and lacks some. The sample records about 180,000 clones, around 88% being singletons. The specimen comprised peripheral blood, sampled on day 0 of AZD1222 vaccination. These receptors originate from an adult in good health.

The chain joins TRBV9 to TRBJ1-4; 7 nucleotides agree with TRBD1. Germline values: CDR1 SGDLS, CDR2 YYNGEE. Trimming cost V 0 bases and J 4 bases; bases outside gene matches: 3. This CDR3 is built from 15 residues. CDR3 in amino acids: CASSVGTGVNEKLFF. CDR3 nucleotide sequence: TGTGCCAGCAGCGTAGGGACAGGCGTTAATGAAAAACTGTTTTTT.

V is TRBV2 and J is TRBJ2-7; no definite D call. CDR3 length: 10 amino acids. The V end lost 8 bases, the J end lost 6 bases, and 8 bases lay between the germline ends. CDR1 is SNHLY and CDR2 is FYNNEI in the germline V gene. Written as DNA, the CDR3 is TGTGCCAGCGACGATGGCGAGCAGTACTTC. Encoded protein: CASDDGEQYF.

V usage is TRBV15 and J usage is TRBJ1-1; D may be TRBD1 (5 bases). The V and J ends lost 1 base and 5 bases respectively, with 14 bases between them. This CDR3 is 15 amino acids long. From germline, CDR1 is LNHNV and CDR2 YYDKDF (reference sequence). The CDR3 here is CATSRGGEGRTEAFF. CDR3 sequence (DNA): TGTGCCACCAGCAGAGGGGGTGAGGGACGAACTGAAGCTTTCTTT.

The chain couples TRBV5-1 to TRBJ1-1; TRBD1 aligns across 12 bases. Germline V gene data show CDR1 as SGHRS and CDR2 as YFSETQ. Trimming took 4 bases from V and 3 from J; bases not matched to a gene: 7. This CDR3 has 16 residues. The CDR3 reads CASSPWDRGLDTEAFF. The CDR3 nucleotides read TGCGCCAGCAGCCCATGGGACAGGGGGCTAGACACTGAAGCTTTCTTT. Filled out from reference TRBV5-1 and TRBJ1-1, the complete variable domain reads KAGVTQTPRYLIKTRGQQVTLSCSPISGHRSVSWYQQTPGQGLQFLFEYFSETQRNKGNFPGRFSGRQFSNSRSEMNVSTLELGDSALYLCASSPWDRGLDTEAFFGQGTRLTVV.

The CDR3: CASSYQGSYEQYF. The CDR3 DNA sequence: TGTGCCAGCAGTTACCAGGGTTCCTACGAGCAGTACTTC. The V gene is TRBV6-6, the J gene TRBJ2-7; TRBD1 is a possible D gene (5 bases). Germline lookup yields CDR1 MNHNY and CDR2 SVGAGI (reference sequence). V was clipped by 2 bases and J by 1 base, with 6 bases between them. The CDR3 runs 13 residues.

Here the CDR3 DNA reads TGTGCCAGCAGTTTGGGACTAGGGCAAGATACGCAGTATTTT. Protein product: CASSLGLGQDTQYF. The chain employs TRBV6-5 and TRBJ2-3; TRBD2 matches at 8 bases. CDR1 MNHEY and CDR2 SVGAGI come from the germline V gene. V shed 4 bases and J 5 bases; nucleotides not matched to a gene: 5. This CDR3 has 14 residues.

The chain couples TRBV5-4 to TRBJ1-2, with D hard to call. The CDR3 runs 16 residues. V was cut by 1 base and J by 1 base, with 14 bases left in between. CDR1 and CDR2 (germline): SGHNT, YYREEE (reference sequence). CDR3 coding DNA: TGTGCCAGCAGCTTGCTTATCGCCAGAGTTAACTATGGCTACACCTTC. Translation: CASSLLIARVNYGYTF.

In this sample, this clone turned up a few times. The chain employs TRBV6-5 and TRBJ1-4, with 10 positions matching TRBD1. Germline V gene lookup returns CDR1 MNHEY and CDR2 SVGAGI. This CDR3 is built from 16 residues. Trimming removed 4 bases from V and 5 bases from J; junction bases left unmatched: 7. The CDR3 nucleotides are TGTGCCAGCAGTTTCCGGGACAGGGGAGTAAATGAAAAACTGTTTTTT. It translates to CASSFRDRGVNEKLFF.

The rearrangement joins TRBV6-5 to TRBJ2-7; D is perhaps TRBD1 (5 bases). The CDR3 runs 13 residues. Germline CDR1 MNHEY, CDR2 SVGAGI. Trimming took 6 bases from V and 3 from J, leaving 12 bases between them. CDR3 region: CASSPSRGYEQYF. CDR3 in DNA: TGTGCCAGCAGCCCGAGTAGGGGCTACGAGCAGTACTTC.

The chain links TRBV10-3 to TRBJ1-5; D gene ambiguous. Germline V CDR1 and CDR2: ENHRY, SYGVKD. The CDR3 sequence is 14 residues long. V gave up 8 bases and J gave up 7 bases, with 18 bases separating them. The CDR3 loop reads CAISEETEEQPQHF. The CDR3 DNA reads TGTGCCATCTCCGAGGAGACGGAGGAGCAGCCCCAGCATTTT.

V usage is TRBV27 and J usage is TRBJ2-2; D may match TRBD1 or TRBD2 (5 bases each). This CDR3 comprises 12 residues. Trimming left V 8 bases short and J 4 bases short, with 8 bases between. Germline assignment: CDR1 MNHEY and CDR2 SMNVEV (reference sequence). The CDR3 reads CASGGSTGELFF. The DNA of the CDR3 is TGTGCCAGCGGGGGAAGCACCGGGGAGCTGTTTTTT.

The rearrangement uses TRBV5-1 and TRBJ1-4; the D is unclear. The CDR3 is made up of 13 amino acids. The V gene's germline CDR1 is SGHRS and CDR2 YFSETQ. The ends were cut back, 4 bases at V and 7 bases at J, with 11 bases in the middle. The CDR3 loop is CASSPGYGEKLFF. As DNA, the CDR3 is TGCGCCAGCAGCCCCGGGTATGGTGAAAAACTGTTTTTT.

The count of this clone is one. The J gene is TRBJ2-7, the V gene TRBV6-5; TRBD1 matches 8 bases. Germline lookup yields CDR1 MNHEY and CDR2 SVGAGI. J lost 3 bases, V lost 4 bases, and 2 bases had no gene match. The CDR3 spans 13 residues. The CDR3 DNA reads TGTGCCAGCAGTTGGGACAGGTACTACGAGCAGTACTTC. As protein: CASSWDRYYEQYF.

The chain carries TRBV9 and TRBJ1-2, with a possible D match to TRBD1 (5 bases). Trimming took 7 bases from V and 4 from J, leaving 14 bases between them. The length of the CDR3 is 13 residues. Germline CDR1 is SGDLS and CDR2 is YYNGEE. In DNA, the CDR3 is TGTGCCAGCGCCGTGGGGGGTTCCTATGGCTACACCTTC. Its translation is CASAVGGSYGYTF. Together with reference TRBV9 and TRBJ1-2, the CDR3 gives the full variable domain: DSGVTQTPKHLITATGQRVTLRCSPRSGDLSVYWYQQSLDQGLQFLIQYYNGEERAKGNILERFSAQQFPDLHSELNLSSLELGDSALYFCASAVGGSYGYTFGSGTRLTVV.

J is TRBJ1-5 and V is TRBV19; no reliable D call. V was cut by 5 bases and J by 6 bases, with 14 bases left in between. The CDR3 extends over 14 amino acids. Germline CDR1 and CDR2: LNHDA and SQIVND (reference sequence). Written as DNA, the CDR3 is TGTGCCAGTAGTCCGGGTCCTACAAGTCAGCCCCAGCATTTT. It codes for CASSPGPTSQPQHF.

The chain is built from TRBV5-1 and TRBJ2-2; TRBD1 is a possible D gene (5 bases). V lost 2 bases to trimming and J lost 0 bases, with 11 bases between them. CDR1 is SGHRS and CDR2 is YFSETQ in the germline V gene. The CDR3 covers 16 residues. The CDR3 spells CASSFETAPNTGELFF. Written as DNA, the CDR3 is TGCGCCAGCAGCTTCGAGACAGCCCCGAACACCGGGGAGCTGTTTTTT.

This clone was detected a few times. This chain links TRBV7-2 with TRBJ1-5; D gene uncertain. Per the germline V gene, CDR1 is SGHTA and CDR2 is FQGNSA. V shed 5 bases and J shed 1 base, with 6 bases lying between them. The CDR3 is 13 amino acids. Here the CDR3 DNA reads TGTGCCAGCAGCCCGTGGAGCAATCAGCCCCAGCATTTT. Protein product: CASSPWSNQPQHF.

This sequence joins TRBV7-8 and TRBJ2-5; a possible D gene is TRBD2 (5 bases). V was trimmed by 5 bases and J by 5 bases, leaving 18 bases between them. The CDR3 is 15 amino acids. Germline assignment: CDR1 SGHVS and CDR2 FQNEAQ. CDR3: CASSPRSLSGETQYF. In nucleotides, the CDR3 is TGTGCCAGCAGCCCTAGGTCCCTCTCGGGGGAGACCCAGTACTTC.

CDR3 nucleotides: TGTGCCAGCAGCCGCGGCGGGGGCGTCAATCAGCCCCAGCATTTT. Translated, it gives CASSRGGGVNQPQHF. The V and J genes are TRBV7-9 and TRBJ1-5, with D possibly TRBD1 on 6 matching bases. Germline CDR1 and CDR2: SEHNR and FQNEAQ (reference sequence). V was cut by 5 bases and J by 3 bases, with 14 bases left in between. The CDR3 runs 15 residues.

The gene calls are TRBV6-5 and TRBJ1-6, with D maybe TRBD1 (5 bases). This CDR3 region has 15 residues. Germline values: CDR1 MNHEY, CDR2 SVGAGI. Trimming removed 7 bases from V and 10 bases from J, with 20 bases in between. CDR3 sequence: CASTRGGSVLSPLHF. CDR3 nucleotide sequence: TGTGCCAGCACGCGTGGGGGGTCGGTATTGTCACCCCTCCACTTT.

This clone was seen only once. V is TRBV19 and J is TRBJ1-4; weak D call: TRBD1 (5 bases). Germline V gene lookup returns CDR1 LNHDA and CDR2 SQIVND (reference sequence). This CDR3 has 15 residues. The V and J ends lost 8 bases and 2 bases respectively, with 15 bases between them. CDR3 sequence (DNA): TGTGCCAGTGGGGCCGATGTCCGGACTAATGAAAAACTGTTTTTT. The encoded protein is CASGADVRTNEKLFF.

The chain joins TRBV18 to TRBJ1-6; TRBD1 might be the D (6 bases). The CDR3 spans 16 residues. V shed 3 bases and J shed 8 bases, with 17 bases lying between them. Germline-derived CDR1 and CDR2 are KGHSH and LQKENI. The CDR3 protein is CASSPPGQWSDSPLHF. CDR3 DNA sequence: TGTGCCAGCTCACCCCCCGGACAGTGGTCGGATTCACCCCTCCACTTT.

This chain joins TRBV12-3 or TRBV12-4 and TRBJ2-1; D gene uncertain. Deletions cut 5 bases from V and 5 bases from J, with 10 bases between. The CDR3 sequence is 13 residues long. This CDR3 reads CASSQDPNNEQFF. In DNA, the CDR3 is TGTGCCAGCAGTCAGGACCCTAACAATGAGCAGTTCTTC.

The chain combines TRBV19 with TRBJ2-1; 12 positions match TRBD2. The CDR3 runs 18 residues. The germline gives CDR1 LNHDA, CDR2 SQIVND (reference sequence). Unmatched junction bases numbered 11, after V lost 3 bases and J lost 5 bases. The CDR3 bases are TGTGCCAGTAGTATCCACCGGACTAGCGGGGCGGTAGACAATGAGCAGTTCTTC. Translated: CASSIHRTSGAVDNEQFF.

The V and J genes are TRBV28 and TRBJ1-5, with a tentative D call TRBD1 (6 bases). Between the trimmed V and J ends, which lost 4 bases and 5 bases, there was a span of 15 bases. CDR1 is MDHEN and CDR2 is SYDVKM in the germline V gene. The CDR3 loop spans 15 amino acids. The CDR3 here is CASSWDMVTDQPQHF. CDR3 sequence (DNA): TGTGCCAGCAGTTGGGACATGGTTACCGATCAGCCCCAGCATTTT.